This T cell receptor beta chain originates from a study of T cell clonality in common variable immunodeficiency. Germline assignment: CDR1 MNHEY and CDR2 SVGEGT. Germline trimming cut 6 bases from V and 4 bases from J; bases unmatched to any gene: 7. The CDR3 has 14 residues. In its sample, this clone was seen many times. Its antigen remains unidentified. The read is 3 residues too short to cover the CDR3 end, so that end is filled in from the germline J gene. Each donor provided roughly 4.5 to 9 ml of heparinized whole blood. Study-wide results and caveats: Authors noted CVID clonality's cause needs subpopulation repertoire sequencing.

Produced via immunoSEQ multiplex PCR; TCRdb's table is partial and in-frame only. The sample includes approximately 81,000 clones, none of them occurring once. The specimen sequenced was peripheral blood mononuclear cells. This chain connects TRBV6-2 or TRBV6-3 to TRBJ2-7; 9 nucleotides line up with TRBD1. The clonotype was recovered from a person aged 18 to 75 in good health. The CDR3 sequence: CASRKGQGLYEQYF. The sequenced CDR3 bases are TGTGCCAGCAGGAAAGGACAGGGGTTATACGAG.